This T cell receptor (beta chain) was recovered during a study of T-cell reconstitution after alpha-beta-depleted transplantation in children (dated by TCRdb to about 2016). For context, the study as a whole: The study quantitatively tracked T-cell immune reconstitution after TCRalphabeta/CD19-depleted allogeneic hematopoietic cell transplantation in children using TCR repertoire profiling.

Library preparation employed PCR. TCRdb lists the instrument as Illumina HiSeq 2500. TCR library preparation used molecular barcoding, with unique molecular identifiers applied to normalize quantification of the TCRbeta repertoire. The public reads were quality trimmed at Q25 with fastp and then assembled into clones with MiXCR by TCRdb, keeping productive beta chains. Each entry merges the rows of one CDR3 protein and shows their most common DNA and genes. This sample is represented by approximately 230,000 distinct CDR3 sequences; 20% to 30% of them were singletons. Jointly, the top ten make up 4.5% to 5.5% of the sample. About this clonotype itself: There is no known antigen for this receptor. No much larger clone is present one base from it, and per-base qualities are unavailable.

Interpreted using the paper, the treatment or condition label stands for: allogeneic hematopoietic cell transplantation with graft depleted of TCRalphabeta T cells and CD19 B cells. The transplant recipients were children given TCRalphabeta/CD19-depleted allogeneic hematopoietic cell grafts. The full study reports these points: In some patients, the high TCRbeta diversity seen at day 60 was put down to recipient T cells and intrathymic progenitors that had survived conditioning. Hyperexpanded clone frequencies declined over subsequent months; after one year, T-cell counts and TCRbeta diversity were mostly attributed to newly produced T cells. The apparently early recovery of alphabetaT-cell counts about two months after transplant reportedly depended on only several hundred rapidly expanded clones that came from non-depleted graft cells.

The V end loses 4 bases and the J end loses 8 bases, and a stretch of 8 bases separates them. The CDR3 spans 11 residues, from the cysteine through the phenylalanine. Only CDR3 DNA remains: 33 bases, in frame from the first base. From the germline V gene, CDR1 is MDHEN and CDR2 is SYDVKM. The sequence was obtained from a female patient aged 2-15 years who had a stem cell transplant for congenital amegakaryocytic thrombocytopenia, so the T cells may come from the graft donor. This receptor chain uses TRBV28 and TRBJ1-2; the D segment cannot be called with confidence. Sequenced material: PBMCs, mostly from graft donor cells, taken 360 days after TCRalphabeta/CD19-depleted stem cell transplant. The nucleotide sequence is TGTGCCAGCAGTTATGTGGCCGGCTACACCTTC. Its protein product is CASSYVAGYTF.